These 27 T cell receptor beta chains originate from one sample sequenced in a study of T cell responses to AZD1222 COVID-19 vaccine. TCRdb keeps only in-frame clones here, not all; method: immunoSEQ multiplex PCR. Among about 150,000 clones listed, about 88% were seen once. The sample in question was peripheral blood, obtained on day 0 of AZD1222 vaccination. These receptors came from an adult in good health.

The CDR3 coding sequence is TGTGCCAGCAGCGTTAGCACAGATACGCAGTATTTT. Its protein is CASSVSTDTQYF. The chain uses TRBV9 and TRBJ2-3; D remains unclear. Trimming removed 2 bases from V and 0 bases from J, with 1 base in between. This CDR3 has 12 residues. CDR1 and CDR2 from the germline V gene are SGDLS and YYNGEE.

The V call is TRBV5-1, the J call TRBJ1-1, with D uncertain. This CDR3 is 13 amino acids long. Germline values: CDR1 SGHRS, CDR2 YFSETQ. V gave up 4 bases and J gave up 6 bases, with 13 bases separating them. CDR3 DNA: TGCGCCAGCAGCGCAACCCGGGCCCCTGAAGCTTTCTTT. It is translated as CASSATRAPEAFF.

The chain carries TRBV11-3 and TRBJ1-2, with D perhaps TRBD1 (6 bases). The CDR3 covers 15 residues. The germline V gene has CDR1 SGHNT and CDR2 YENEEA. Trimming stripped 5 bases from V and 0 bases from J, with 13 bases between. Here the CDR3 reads CASSLRTAANYGYTF. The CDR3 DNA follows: TGTGCCAGCAGCCTTCGGACAGCTGCTAACTATGGCTACACCTTC.

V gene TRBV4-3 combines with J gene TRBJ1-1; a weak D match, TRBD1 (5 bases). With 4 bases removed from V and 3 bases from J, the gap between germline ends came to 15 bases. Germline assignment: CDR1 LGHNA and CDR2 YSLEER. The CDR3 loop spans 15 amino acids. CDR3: CASSRGGRVDTEAFF. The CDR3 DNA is TGCGCCAGCAGCCGCGGTGGCAGGGTGGACACTGAAGCTTTCTTT.

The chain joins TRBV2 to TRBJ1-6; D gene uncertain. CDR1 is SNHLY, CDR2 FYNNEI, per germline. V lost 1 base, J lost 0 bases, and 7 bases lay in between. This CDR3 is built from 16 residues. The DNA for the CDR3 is TGTGCCAGCAGTGAAGAGCAGAGCTCCTATAATTCACCCCTCCACTTT. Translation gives CASSEEQSSYNSPLHF.

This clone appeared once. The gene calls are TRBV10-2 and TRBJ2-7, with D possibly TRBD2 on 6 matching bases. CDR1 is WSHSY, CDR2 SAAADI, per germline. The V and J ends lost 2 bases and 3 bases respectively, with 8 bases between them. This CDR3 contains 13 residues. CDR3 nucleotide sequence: TGCGCCAGCAGTGAGGGGGGGAGCTACGAGCAGTACTTC. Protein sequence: CASSEGGSYEQYF.

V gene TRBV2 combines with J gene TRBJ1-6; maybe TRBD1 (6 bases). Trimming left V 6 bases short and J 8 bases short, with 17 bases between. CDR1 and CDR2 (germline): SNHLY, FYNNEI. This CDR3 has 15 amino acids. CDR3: CASRLGTSVDSPLHF. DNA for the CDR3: TGTGCCAGCAGACTCGGGACATCGGTTGATTCACCCCTCCACTTT.

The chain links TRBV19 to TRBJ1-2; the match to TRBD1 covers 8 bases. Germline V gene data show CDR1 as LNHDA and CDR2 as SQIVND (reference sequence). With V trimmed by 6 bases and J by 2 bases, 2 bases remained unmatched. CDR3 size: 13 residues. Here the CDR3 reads CASSRTGNYGYTF. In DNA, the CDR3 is TGTGCCAGTAGCAGGACAGGGAACTATGGCTACACCTTC.

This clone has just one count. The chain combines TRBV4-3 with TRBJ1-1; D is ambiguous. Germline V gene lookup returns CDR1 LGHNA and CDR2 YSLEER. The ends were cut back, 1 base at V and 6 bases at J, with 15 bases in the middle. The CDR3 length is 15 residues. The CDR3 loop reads CASSQGYLYSPEAFF. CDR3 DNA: TGCGCCAGCAGCCAAGGGTACCTTTATAGCCCTGAAGCTTTCTTT.

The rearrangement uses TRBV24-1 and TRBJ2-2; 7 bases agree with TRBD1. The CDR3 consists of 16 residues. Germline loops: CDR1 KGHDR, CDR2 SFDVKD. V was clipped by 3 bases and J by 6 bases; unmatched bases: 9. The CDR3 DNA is TGTGCCACCAGTGATGCATCCGGGACAGAATCCGGGGAGCTGTTTTTT. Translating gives CATSDASGTESGELFF.

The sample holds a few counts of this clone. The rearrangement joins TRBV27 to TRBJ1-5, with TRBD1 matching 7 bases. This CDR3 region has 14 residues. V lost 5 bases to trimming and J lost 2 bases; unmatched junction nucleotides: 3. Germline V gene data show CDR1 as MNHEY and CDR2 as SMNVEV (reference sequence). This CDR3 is CASSRQGGNQPQHF. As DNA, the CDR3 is TGTGCCAGCAGTCGACAGGGCGGCAATCAGCCCCAGCATTTT.

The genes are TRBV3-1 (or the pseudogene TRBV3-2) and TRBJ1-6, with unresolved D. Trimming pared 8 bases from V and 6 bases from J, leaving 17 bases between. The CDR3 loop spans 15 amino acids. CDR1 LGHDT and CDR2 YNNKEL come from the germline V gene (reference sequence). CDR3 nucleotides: TGTGCCAGCGGATACGGGCACGATAGTAATTCACCCCTCCACTTT. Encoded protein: CASGYGHDSNSPLHF.

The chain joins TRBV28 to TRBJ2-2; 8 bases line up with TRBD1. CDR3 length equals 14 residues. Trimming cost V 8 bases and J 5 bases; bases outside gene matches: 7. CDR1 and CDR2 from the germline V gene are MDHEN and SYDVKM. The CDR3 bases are TGTGCCAGCGGCGACAGGGGCGGAACCGGGGAGCTGTTTTTT. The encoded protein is CASGDRGGTGELFF.

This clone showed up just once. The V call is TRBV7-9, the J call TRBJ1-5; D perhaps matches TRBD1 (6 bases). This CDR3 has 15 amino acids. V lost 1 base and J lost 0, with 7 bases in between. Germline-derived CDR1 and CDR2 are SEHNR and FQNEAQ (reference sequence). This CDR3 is CASSLGTVSNQPQHF. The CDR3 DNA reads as TGTGCCAGCAGCTTAGGGACAGTTAGCAATCAGCCCCAGCATTTT. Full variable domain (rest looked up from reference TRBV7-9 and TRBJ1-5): DTGVSQNPRHKITKRGQNVTFRCDPISEHNRLYWYRQTLGQGPEFLTYFQNEAQLEKSRLLSDRFSAERPKGSFSTLEIQRTEQGDSAMYLCASSLGTVSNQPQHFGDGTRLSIL.

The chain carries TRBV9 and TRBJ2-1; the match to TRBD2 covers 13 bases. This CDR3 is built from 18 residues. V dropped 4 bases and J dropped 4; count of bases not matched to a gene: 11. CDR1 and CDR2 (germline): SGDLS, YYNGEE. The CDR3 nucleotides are TGTGCCAGCAGCTCGGGCAAGGGACTAGCGGGGCATTACAATGAGCAGTTCTTC. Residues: CASSSGKGLAGHYNEQFF.

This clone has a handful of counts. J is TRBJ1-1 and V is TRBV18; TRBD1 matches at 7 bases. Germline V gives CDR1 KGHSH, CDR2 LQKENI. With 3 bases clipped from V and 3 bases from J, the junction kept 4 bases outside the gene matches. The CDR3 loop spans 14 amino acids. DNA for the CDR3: TGTGCCAGCTCACCGGCACAGGGGTACACTGAAGCTTTCTTT. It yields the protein CASSPAQGYTEAFF. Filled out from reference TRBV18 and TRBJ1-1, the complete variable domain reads NAGVMQNPRHLVRRRGQEARLRCSPMKGHSHVYWYRQLPEEGLKFMVYLQKENIIDESGMPKERFSAEFPKEGPSILRIQQVVRGDSAAYFCASSPAQGYTEAFFGQGTRLTVV.

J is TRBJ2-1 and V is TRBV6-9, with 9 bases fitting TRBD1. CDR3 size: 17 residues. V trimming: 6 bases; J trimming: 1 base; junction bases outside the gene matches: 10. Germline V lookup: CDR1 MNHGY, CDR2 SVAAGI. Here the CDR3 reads CASSAFNGTGSYNEQFF. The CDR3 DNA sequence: TGTGCCAGCAGCGCCTTTAATGGGACAGGGTCCTACAATGAGCAGTTCTTC.

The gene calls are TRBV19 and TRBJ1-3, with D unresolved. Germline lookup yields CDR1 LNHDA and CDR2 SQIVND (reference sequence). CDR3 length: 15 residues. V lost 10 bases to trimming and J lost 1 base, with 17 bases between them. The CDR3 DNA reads TGTGCCACCATCGGACGGATCCTATCTGGAAACACCATATATTTT. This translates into CATIGRILSGNTIYF.

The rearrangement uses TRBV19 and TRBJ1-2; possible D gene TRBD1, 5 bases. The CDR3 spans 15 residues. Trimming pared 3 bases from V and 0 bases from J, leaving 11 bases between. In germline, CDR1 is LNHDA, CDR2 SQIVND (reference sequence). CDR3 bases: TGTGCCAGTAGTATCAGCCGAGGGGCTAACTATGGCTACACCTTC. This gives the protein CASSISRGANYGYTF.

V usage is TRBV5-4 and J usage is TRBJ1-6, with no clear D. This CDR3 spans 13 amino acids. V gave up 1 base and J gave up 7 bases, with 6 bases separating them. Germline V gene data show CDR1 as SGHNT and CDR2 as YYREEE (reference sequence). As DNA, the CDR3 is TGTGCCAGCAGCTTGTGGCCCAATTCACCCCTCCACTTT. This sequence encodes CASSLWPNSPLHF.

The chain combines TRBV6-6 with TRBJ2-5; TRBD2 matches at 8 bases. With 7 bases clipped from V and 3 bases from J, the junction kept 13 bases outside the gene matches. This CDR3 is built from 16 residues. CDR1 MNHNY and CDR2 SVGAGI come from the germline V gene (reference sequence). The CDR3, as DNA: TGTGCCAGCAAAGGGGAACTAGCGGCGCTAAAAGAGACCCAGTACTTC. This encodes CASKGELAALKETQYF.

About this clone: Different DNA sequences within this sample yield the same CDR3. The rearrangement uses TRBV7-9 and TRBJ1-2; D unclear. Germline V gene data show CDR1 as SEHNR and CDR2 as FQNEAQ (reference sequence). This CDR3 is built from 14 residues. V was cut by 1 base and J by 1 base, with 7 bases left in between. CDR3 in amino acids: CASSLGQNNYGYTF. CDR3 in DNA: TGTGCCAGCAGCTTAGGTCAGAATAACTATGGCTACACCTTC.

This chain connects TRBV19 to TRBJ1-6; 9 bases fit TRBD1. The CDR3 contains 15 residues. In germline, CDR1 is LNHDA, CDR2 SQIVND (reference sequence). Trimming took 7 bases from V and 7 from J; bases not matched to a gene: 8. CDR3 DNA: TGTGCCAGTACACAGGGGGCGATCGGGAATTCACCCCTCCACTTT. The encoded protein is CASTQGAIGNSPLHF. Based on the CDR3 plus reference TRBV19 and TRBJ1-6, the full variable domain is DGGITQSPKYLFRKEGQNVTLSCEQNLNHDAMYWYRQDPGQGLRLIYYSQIVNDFQKGDIAEGYSVSREKKESFPLTVTSAQKNPTAFYLCASTQGAIGNSPLHFGNGTRLTVT.

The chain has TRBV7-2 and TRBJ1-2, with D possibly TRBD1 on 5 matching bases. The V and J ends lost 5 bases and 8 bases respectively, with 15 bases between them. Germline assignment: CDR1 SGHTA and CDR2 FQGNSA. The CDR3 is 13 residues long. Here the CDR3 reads CASSPTSRDGYTF. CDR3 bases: TGTGCCAGCAGCCCTACCAGCAGGGACGGCTACACCTTC.

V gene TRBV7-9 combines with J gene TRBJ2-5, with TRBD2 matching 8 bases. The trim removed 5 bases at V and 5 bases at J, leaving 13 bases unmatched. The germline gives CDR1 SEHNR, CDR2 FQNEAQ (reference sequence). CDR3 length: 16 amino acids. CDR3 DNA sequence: TGTGCCAGCAGCCTCACCGGGACTAGTATCGTGGAGACCCAGTACTTC. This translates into CASSLTGTSIVETQYF.

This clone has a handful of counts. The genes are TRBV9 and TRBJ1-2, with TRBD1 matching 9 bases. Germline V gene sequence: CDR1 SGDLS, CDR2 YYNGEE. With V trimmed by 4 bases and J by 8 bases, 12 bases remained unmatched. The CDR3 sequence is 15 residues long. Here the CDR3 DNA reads TGTGCCAGCAGCCCGAGGGGACAGGGATCGGGGGGCTACACCTTC. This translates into CASSPRGQGSGGYTF.

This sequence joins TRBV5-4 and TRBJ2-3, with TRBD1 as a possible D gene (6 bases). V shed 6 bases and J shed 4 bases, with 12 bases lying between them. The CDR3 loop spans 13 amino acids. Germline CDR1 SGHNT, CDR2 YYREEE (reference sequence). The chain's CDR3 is CASTRTAADTQYF. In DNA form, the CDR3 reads TGTGCCAGCACCCGGACAGCAGCAGATACGCAGTATTTT.